This TCR beta chain was captured by sequencing in a study of Ad26.COV2.S vaccination and SARS-CoV-2 variants. Findings and limits, study-wide: The TCR breadth and depth analyses may have produced an underestimate of total T cell responses. People who got the vaccine or the placebo had similar non-spike TCR breadth.

On this clone itself: Its antigen is unidentified.

Generated by immunoSEQ multiplex PCR, the TCRdb table keeps only in-frame clones and is missing some. This sample has some 480,000 clones; around 85% occur once, and the top ten carry 9.5% to 15%. Trimming cost V 5 bases and J 4 bases, with 7 bases left between them. The length of the CDR3 is 13 residues. Germline loops: CDR1 KGHDR, CDR2 SFDVKD. Treatment: approximately 18 received Ad26.COV2.S at low or high dose, single or two shots; several received placebo; per-sample allocation not given. Specimen acquisition occurred on day 63 following the initial vaccine or placebo injection. Sequencing was performed on peripheral blood, taken in a trial of Ad26.COV2.S vaccine versus placebo. This chain joins TRBV24-1 and TRBJ2-2; the D gene is possibly TRBD2 (5 bases). The clonotype originates from a person between 18 and 59 years old who received the Ad26.COV2.S COVID-19 vaccine or a placebo. The CDR3 region is CATSGAGTGELFF. The CDR3 DNA reads as TGTGCCACCAGTGGGGCGGGCACCGGGGAGCTGTTTTTT.